The present TCR beta chain was sequenced within a study of cytomegalovirus exposure and HLA in healthy donors. Per the germline V gene, CDR1 is SGHRS and CDR2 is YFSETQ. This CDR3 has 13 residues. Trimming removed 1 base from V and 4 bases from J, with 6 bases in between. A remark on this clone: Its target is unknown.

It was with 60 Vbeta and 13 Jbeta primers that the PCR ran. Method: immunoSEQ multiplex PCR; TCRdb's copy keeps in-frame clones and lacks some. The sample consists of some 170,000 clones, more than 75% of them appearing once. Regarding the study as a whole: A link between a missense DCLRE1C variant and TCR beta V- and J-gene trimming emerged from a later analysis. Cytomegalovirus status was reportedly diagnosed by the classifier with high specificity and sensitivity.

This TCR was sampled from a man between 18 and 29 years old in good health and CMV-seropositive. The sequenced sample was PBMCs. V and J are TRBV5-1 and TRBJ1-5; D remains unclear. The CDR3 loop reads CASSLYTNQPQHF. CDR3 DNA: TGCGCCAGCAGCTTGTATACTAATCAGCCCCAGCATTTT. Variable domain in full (rest from reference TRBV5-1 and TRBJ1-5): KAGVTQTPRYLIKTRGQQVTLSCSPISGHRSVSWYQQTPGQGLQFLFEYFSETQRNKGNFPGRFSGRQFSNSRSEMNVSTLELGDSALYLCASSLYTNQPQHFGDGTRLSIL.